This T cell receptor (beta chain) was retrieved from a study of blood T cell repertoires in COVID-19. Study overall: Material from acute and convalescent COVID-19 was sourced from the United States, Italy and Spain.

Repertoires were generated with immunoSEQ multiplex PCR, while TCRdb's copy carries only in-frame clones and drops some. The profile shows 170,000 or so clones, around 90% of them singletons. Germline CDR1 and CDR2: SGHNT and YYREEE (reference sequence). CDR3 size: 14 residues. The ends lost 2 bases at V and 4 bases at J; junction bases unmatched: 3. Sequencing used peripheral blood. The receptor was derived from a man aged 35-49 years with active or convalescent COVID-19. The rearrangement links TRBV5-4 to TRBJ2-1; 7 bases match TRBD2. The DNA for the CDR3 is TGTGCCAGCAGCTTTGGACTAGGATACAATGAGCAGTTCTTC. It translates to CASSFGLGYNEQFF. Variable domain in full (rest from reference TRBV5-4 and TRBJ2-1): ETGVTQSPTHLIKTRGQQVTLRCSSQSGHNTVSWYQQALGQGPQFIFQYYREEENGRGNFPPRFSGLQFPNYSSELNVNALELDDSALYLCASSFGLGYNEQFFGPGTRLTVL.